This T cell receptor beta chain was recorded in a study of response to subunit inactivated influenza vaccine. Study-wide results and caveats: Few new T cells, the authors suggested, are recruited by each seasonal influenza vaccination.

The table lists this clonotype with a few counts. Its antigen is as yet unknown. Germline assignment: CDR1 LGHNA and CDR2 YSLEER. The CDR3 spans 14 residues. V was trimmed by 0 bases and J by 3 bases, leaving 5 bases between them. TCRdb re-called the RT-PCR reads through MiXCR, storing one row per CDR3 protein. Here the sample spans approximately 700,000 distinct CDR3 sequences, less than 20% being singletons. The sequencing used PBMCs from blood, collected 11 to 12 days after vaccination. This chain connects TRBV4-3 to TRBJ2-2; no reliable D call. The TCR originated in a man aged 45-65 years who received an inactivated influenza vaccine. The CDR3 DNA sequence: TGCGCCAGCAGCCAAGAACCCTACACCGGGGAGCTGTTTTTT. This sequence encodes CASSQEPYTGELFF.